The entry below describes one T cell receptor (beta chain). This sample was taken from a study of blood T cell repertoires in COVID-19. Study at large: COVID-19 samples from acute and convalescent phases originated in the United States, Italy and Spain.

Per the original data handling: Reference gene primer amplification gave estimated nucleated cell counts. Repertoires were generated with immunoSEQ multiplex PCR, while TCRdb's copy carries only in-frame clones and drops some. That table gives V, J and clone size, and the DNA gave D and trimming. This table holds about 110,000 clones, 70% to 80% found once. The germline V gene encodes CDR1 GTSNPN and CDR2 SVGIG (reference sequence). V lost 4 bases, J lost 5 bases, and 14 bases lay in between. The CDR3 length is 13 residues. V usage is TRBV30 and J usage is TRBJ1-2; D unresolved. Sequencing was performed on peripheral blood. This TCR was sampled from a human donor with acute or convalescent COVID-19. The donor label of this sample is uncertain. CDR3 coding DNA: TGTGCCTGGAAACTCCTACCAATGTATGGCTACACCTTC. Translation: CAWKLLPMYGYTF. Variable domain in full (rest from reference TRBV30 and TRBJ1-2): SQTIHQWPATLVQPVGSPLSLECTVEGTSNPNLYWYRQAAGRGLQLLFYSVGIGQISSEVPQNLSASRPQDRQFILSSKKLLLSDSGFYLCAWKLLPMYGYTFGSGTRLTVV.